The rows below give T cell receptor beta chains drawn from one sample of a study of identical twins. MiXCR, run by TCRdb on the 5' RACE reads, gives a single entry per CDR3 protein. The table records about 700,000 distinct CDR3 sequences, 8.6% of them present only once. The sample also formed part of further work on yellow fever vaccine responses in identical twins.

Material for sequencing was PBMCs. The receptor source for this set is a woman aged 18-35 years in good health. The CDR3 runs from the conserved cysteine through the conserved F or W. A D gene is named only where the DNA matches it firmly. Only some rows state a clone size, as once, few, many or a class for expanded clones.

length: 15; D: NA; V: TRBV28; J: TRBJ2-3; size: few; DNA: TGTGCCAGCAGTTTCGACCTCCTTCTCACAGATACGCAGTATTTT; CDR3: CASSFDLLLTDTQYF
length: 13; D: TRBD2; V: TRBV3-1; J: TRBJ2-1; size: NA; DNA: TGTGCCAGCAGCCCGGGACTATCTGGTGTGCAGTTCTTC; CDR3: CASSPGLSGVQFF
length: 15; D: TRBD1; V: TRBV7-2; J: TRBJ1-6; size: few; DNA: TGTGCCAGCAGCACGACAGGGTATCGGAATTCACCCCTCCACTTT; CDR3: CASSTTGYRNSPLHF
length: 18; D: NA; V: TRBV4-3; J: TRBJ2-3; size: few; DNA: TGCGCCAGCAGCCACCAGTGGGGCGCAGCTTCCTTCACAGATACGCAGTATTTT; CDR3: CASSHQWGAASFTDTQYF
length: 13; D: NA; V: TRBV6-2/TRBV6-3; J: TRBJ2-2; size: few; DNA: TGTGCCAGCAGTTTGAAGCCCACCGGGGAGCTGTTTTTT; CDR3: CASSLKPTGELFF
length: 16; D: NA; V: TRBV28; J: TRBJ1-5; size: many; DNA: TGTGCCACCGAAGCGAGGCAGACTTATAGCAATCAGCCCCAGCATTTT; CDR3: CATEARQTYSNQPQHF
length: 13; D: TRBD1; V: TRBV5-1; J: TRBJ1-1; size: NA; DNA: TGCGCCAGCGGGAAGACAGGGGGCACTGAAGCTTTCTTT; CDR3: CASGKTGGTEAFF
length: 13; D: NA; V: TRBV6-1; J: TRBJ1-4; size: few; DNA: TGTGCCAGCAGTGGAAGGGGTTATGAAAAACTGTTTTTT; CDR3: CASSGRGYEKLFF
length: 17; D: TRBD2; V: TRBV10-3; J: TRBJ2-7; size: NA; DNA: TGTGCCATCAGTGGTCTAGCGGCGGGCCACGGGTCCTACGAGCAGTACTTC; CDR3: CAISGLAAGHGSYEQYF
length: 17; D: NA; V: TRBV4-1; J: TRBJ2-3; size: few; DNA: TGCGCCAGCAGCCAAGATCAGGAGACTAGAGGCACAGATACGCAGTATTTT; CDR3: CASSQDQETRGTDTQYF
length: 15; D: NA; V: TRBV10-3; J: TRBJ2-7; size: few; DNA: TGTGCCATCAGGGGTTCCCCAGCGGGCTCCTACGAGCAGTACTTC; CDR3: CAIRGSPAGSYEQYF
length: 15; D: NA; V: TRBV5-4; J: TRBJ2-7; size: few; DNA: TGTGCCAGCAGCTTGGGAACTAGTCTGTCGTACGAGCAGTACTTC; CDR3: CASSLGTSLSYEQYF
length: 16; D: TRBD2; V: TRBV4-2; J: TRBJ2-7; size: NA; DNA: TGTGCCAGCAGCCCCATCACTAGCGGGGGCTCTTACGAGCAGTACTTC; CDR3: CASSPITSGGSYEQYF